A selection of T cell receptor beta chains follows, all from one sample in a study of early T cells in non-severe SARS-CoV-2 infection. TCRdb reanalysed the 5' RACE reads using MiXCR and keeps one entry per CDR3 protein. This sample has 55,000 to 75,000 distinct CDR3 sequences, with 9% to 10% found just once. Sequences were derived from whole blood, sampled at baseline. The receptors come from an adult who was a healthcare worker with PCR-confirmed SARS-CoV-2 infection or an uninfected control (not recorded which). Both conserved end residues are part of each CDR3. D genes are given only for firm matches. Size tells how often a clone was seen (once, few, many) or the class of an expanded clone, and some rows leave it out.

clone size: NA
J gene: TRBJ2-3
V gene: TRBV5-4
CDR3 length: 19
D gene: TRBD2
CDR3 DNA: TGTGCCAGCAGCCCCCCCCCGGGACTAGCGGGAGTTGGCACAGATACGCAGTATTTT
CDR3 protein: CASSPPPGLAGVGTDTQYF

clone size: many
J gene: TRBJ2-7
V gene: TRBV9
CDR3 length: 13
D gene: NA
CDR3 DNA: TGTGCCAGCAGCCCCCGTGTGGGTACCGAGCAGTACTTC
CDR3 protein: CASSPRVGTEQYF

clone size: many
J gene: TRBJ2-1
V gene: TRBV20-1
CDR3 length: 15
D gene: TRBD2
CDR3 DNA: TGCAGTGCTAGACCCGGGGGACTAGCGGGAGTAGGTCAGTTCTTC
CDR3 protein: CSARPGGLAGVGQFF

clone size: few
J gene: TRBJ2-7
V gene: TRBV12-3/TRBV12-4
CDR3 length: 14
D gene: TRBD1
CDR3 DNA: TGTGCCAGCAGTACCTCCGGGACAGGGGGCGAGCAGTACTTC
CDR3 protein: CASSTSGTGGEQYF

clone size: many
J gene: TRBJ1-5
V gene: TRBV12-3/TRBV12-4
CDR3 length: 12
D gene: NA
CDR3 DNA: TGTGCCAGCACACTCGGGAATCAGCCCCAGCATTTT
CDR3 protein: CASTLGNQPQHF

clone size: NA
J gene: TRBJ2-3
V gene: TRBV12-3/TRBV12-4
CDR3 length: 13
D gene: TRBD1
CDR3 DNA: TGTGCCAGCAGCGTAGGGACAGCAGATACGCAGTATTTT
CDR3 protein: CASSVGTADTQYF

clone size: NA
J gene: TRBJ2-1
V gene: TRBV6-2/TRBV6-3
CDR3 length: 13
D gene: NA
CDR3 DNA: TGTGCCAGCAGTTTTGGGGGGCTGCCTGAGCAGTTCTTC
CDR3 protein: CASSFGGLPEQFF

clone size: few
J gene: TRBJ1-2
V gene: TRBV30
CDR3 length: 18
D gene: NA
CDR3 DNA: TGTGCCTGGAGTGGGAGTGTTTGGTCTAGGGTTAAGGACTATGGCTACACCTTC
CDR3 protein: CAWSGSVWSRVKDYGYTF

clone size: many
J gene: TRBJ2-7
V gene: TRBV2
CDR3 length: 12
D gene: NA
CDR3 DNA: TGTGCCAGCAGTGAAGGCCGCATCGTGCAGTACTTC
CDR3 protein: CASSEGRIVQYF

clone size: few
J gene: TRBJ2-7
V gene: TRBV28
CDR3 length: 11
D gene: NA
CDR3 DNA: TGTGCCAGCGGGGGATTGAGGGAGCAGTACTTC
CDR3 protein: CASGGLREQYF

clone size: many
J gene: TRBJ2-5
V gene: TRBV7-6
CDR3 length: 17
D gene: TRBD2
CDR3 DNA: TGTGCCAGCAGCTTAGGGTCGTCTAGCGGGCACCAAGAGACCCAGTACTTC
CDR3 protein: CASSLGSSSGHQETQYF